This is a list of T cell receptor beta chains from one sample in a study of cytomegalovirus exposure and HLA in healthy donors. The protocol was immunoSEQ multiplex PCR, while the TCRdb copy is restricted to in-frame clones and leaves out a portion. The sample records roughly 160,000 clones, roughly 80% being singletons. Sequenced input: PBMCs. These receptors all come from a woman younger than 45 in good health and CMV-seropositive. Each CDR3 is given with its conserved first and last residue. The D gene is left open where the match is weak. Only part of the rows carry a size: once, few, many, or a class if the clone is expanded.

d_gene	j_gene	v_gene	len	abundance	CDR3aa	CDR3nt
TRBD1	TRBJ1-2	TRBV5-1	15	once	CASSLAEGQGYGYTF	TGCGCCAGCAGCTTGGCCGAGGGACAGGGGTATGGCTACACCTTC
NA	TRBJ1-5	TRBV6-1	14	NA	CASSARDIYQPQHF	TGTGCCAGCAGCGCCCGGGACATCTATCAGCCCCAGCATTTT
NA	TRBJ2-3	TRBV21-1	15	NA	CASREQGVGTDTQYF	TGTGCCAGCAGGGAACAGGGAGTGGGCACAGATACGCAGTATTTT
TRBD2	TRBJ2-3	TRBV5-1	16	NA	CASSLGAGGITDTQYF	TGCGCCAGCAGCTTGGGGGCGGGGGGGATCACAGATACGCAGTATTTT
TRBD1	TRBJ1-2	TRBV7-9	15	NA	CASSLAGQGAWGYTF	TGTGCCAGCAGCTTAGCGGGACAGGGGGCGTGGGGCTACACCTTC
NA	TRBJ1-2	TRBV27	14	NA	CASGRPKGGGGYTF	TGTGCCAGCGGAAGACCTAAAGGGGGGGGTGGCTACACCTTC
NA	TRBJ2-5	TRBV6-1	11	NA	CASSHLQTQYF	TGTGCCAGCAGCCATCTACAGACCCAGTACTTC
TRBD2	TRBJ2-7	TRBV2	14	NA	CASSTGGINYEQYF	TGTGCCAGCAGTACCGGGGGGATCAACTACGAGCAGTACTTC
TRBD1	TRBJ1-5	TRBV6-5	14	few	CASSSGTDNQPQHF	TGTGCCAGCAGCTCCGGGACAGACAATCAGCCCCAGCATTTT
NA	TRBJ2-7	TRBV2	12	NA	CASSKSSYEQYF	TGTGCCAGCAGTAAGAGCTCCTACGAGCAGTACTTC
TRBD1	TRBJ1-4	TRBV28	16	NA	CASSSNIQGAGEKLFF	TGTGCCAGCAGTTCTAATATTCAGGGGGCGGGTGAAAAACTGTTTTTT
TRBD1	TRBJ2-1	TRBV27	15	NA	CASSLGTASYNEQFF	TGTGCCAGCAGTTTAGGGACAGCGTCCTACAATGAGCAGTTCTTC
NA	TRBJ2-5	TRBV6-6	11	few	CASSRQETQYF	TGTGCCAGCAGCCGTCAAGAGACCCAGTACTTC
TRBD2	TRBJ2-1	TRBV11-3	16	few	CASSGNWAGGHNEQFF	TGTGCCAGCAGCGGGAACTGGGCGGGGGGGCACAATGAGCAGTTCTTC
NA	TRBJ1-2	TRBV10-1	13	NA	CASSEIPVNGYTF	TGCGCCAGCAGTGAGATTCCAGTTAACGGCTACACCTTC
TRBD2	TRBJ2-3	TRBV2	14	NA	CASKLAGGPDTQYF	TGTGCCAGCAAGCTAGCGGGGGGGCCCGATACGCAGTATTTT
TRBD1	TRBJ2-6	TRBV2	17	NA	CASSAGTGGTGANVLTF	TGTGCCAGCAGTGCCGGGACAGGGGGCACTGGGGCCAACGTCCTGACTTTC
TRBD2	TRBJ2-2	TRBV19	16	NA	CASRKIAGTNTGELFF	TGTGCCAGTAGGAAAATAGCGGGAACGAACACCGGGGAGCTGTTTTTT
TRBD1	TRBJ1-2	TRBV28	14	NA	CASSSTGGVYGYTF	TGTGCCAGCAGTTCGACAGGGGGCGTGTATGGCTACACCTTC
NA	TRBJ2-7	TRBV28	13	few	CASSLPSVYEQYF	TGTGCCAGCAGTCTACCCTCTGTTTACGAGCAGTACTTC
TRBD1	TRBJ2-7	TRBV5-5	15	NA	CASSVRTGSYYEQYF	TGTGCCAGCAGCGTGCGGACAGGAAGCTACTACGAGCAGTACTTC
NA	TRBJ2-7	TRBV6-4	14	NA	CASSETGQPYEQYF	TGTGCCAGCAGCGAAACAGGGCAACCCTACGAGCAGTACTTC
NA	TRBJ2-1	TRBV19	15	many	CASSMNWGPGNEQFF	TGTGCCAGTAGTATGAACTGGGGGCCAGGGAATGAGCAGTTCTTC
NA	TRBJ1-2	TRBV19	15	NA	CASSIIGASTNGYTF	TGTGCCAGTAGTATAATAGGCGCATCCACTAACGGCTACACCTTC
NA	TRBJ1-1	TRBV19	14	NA	CASSMSEGNTEAFF	TGTGCCAGTAGTATGTCCGAGGGGAACACTGAAGCTTTCTTT
NA	TRBJ1-2	TRBV4-3	12	NA	CASSQDRVGYTF	TGCGCCAGCAGCCAAGACAGGGTTGGCTACACCTTC
TRBD1	TRBJ2-7	TRBV10-2	15	NA	CASSEPWTGRNEQYF	TGCGCCAGCAGTGAGCCTTGGACAGGGAGGAACGAGCAGTACTTC
NA	TRBJ1-1	TRBV25-1	13	NA	CASSVGMNTEAFF	TGTGCCAGCAGTGTTGGCATGAACACTGAAGCTTTCTTT
NA	TRBJ2-7	TRBV7-2	14	NA	CASSLSRSSYEQYF	TGTGCCAGCAGCTTATCCCGGAGCTCCTACGAGCAGTACTTC
NA	TRBJ1-3	TRBV10-2	17	NA	CATRGGIQGTGGNTIYF	TGCGCCACCCGGGGGGGAATACAGGGCACGGGCGGAAACACCATATATTTT
NA	TRBJ2-7	TRBV27	12	few	CASSLMGSEQYF	TGTGCCAGCAGTTTGATGGGGAGCGAGCAGTACTTC
TRBD2	TRBJ2-1	TRBV7-3	16	NA	CASSSSTSGGHNEQFF	TGTGCCAGCAGCTCCAGCACTAGCGGGGGCCACAATGAGCAGTTCTTC
NA	TRBJ1-3	TRBV5-5	15	few	CASSSLTGSGNTIYF	TGTGCCAGCAGCTCACTCACAGGCTCCGGAAACACCATATATTTT
NA	TRBJ2-3	TRBV5-8	13	NA	CASGPFNTDTQYF	TGTGCCAGCGGGCCTTTTAACACAGATACGCAGTATTTT
NA	TRBJ2-7	TRBV11-2	14	few	CASSFGTRAYEQYF	TGTGCCAGCAGCTTTGGGACACGAGCCTACGAGCAGTACTTC
TRBD1	TRBJ1-2	TRBV18	14	NA	CASSQDRQLYGYTF	TGTGCCAGCTCACAGGACAGGCAGCTCTATGGCTACACCTTC
TRBD1	TRBJ1-4	TRBV19	15	NA	CASSQSGTGDEKLFF	TGTGCCAGTAGTCAGTCCGGGACAGGGGATGAAAAACTGTTTTTT
TRBD2	TRBJ2-7	TRBV5-6	14	NA	CASSPSGGGYEQYF	TGTGCCAGCAGCCCTAGCGGGGGAGGCTACGAGCAGTACTTC
TRBD1	TRBJ1-2	TRBV5-1	13	once	CASGTTGGYGYTF	TGCGCCAGCGGAACGACAGGGGGCTATGGCTACACCTTC
NA	TRBJ2-7	TRBV2	13	NA	CASLTANSYEQYF	TGTGCCAGCCTCACAGCCAATTCCTACGAGCAGTACTTC
TRBD1	TRBJ1-1	TRBV19	14	NA	CASRYRGQNTEAFF	TGTGCCAGTAGGTACAGGGGACAGAACACTGAAGCTTTCTTT
NA	TRBJ2-2	TRBV9	15	NA	CASSVSGVNTGELFF	TGTGCCAGCAGCGTCTCAGGTGTTAACACCGGGGAGCTGTTTTTT
NA	TRBJ1-1	TRBV20-1	11	NA	CSASTNTEAFF	TGCAGTGCTAGTACTAACACTGAAGCTTTCTTT
TRBD1	TRBJ1-1	TRBV10-3	16	NA	CAISERFGQGNTEAFF	TGTGCCATCAGTGAGCGGTTTGGACAGGGGAACACTGAAGCTTTCTTT
TRBD1	TRBJ1-2	TRBV5-5	17	NA	CASSLSLGTGTSYGYTF	TGTGCCAGCAGCTTGTCTCTCGGGACAGGGACGAGCTATGGCTACACCTTC
NA	TRBJ2-2	TRBV29-1	16	NA	CSVGVRRVLNTGELFF	TGCAGCGTTGGAGTTAGGAGAGTTCTGAACACCGGGGAGCTGTTTTTT
TRBD1	TRBJ2-7	TRBV10-3	14	NA	CATKTGTGDYEQYF	TGTGCCACAAAGACCGGGACAGGGGATTACGAGCAGTACTTC
NA	TRBJ2-3	TRBV7-2	15	NA	CASSLPGSRVRTQYF	TGTGCCAGCAGCTTACCGGGGAGTCGCGTCCGTACGCAGTATTTT
NA	TRBJ2-7	TRBV10-2	14	few	CASTGSRSNYEQYF	TGCGCCAGCACAGGGTCGAGGTCTAACTACGAGCAGTACTTC
NA	TRBJ1-1	TRBV10-1	11	NA	CARVRHEGAFF	TGCGCCAGGGTACGGCATGAGGGAGCTTTCTTT
NA	TRBJ2-2	TRBV15	15	NA	CATSRDYREAGELFF	TGTGCCACCAGCAGAGATTACAGGGAAGCCGGGGAGCTGTTTTTT
TRBD2	TRBJ2-1	TRBV9	16	NA	CASSLTRGRGDNEQFF	TGTGCCAGCAGCCTCACCCGCGGACGGGGGGACAATGAGCAGTTCTTC
NA	TRBJ1-1	TRBV14	14	few	CASSQDWLAVEAFF	TGTGCCAGCAGCCAAGACTGGTTGGCGGTTGAAGCTTTCTTT
TRBD1	TRBJ1-1	TRBV5-1	14	NA	CASSLQGAGTEAFF	TGCGCCAGCAGCTTGCAGGGGGCAGGAACTGAAGCTTTCTTT
NA	TRBJ1-2	TRBV29-1	10	NA	CSVILRGYTF	TGCAGCGTTATACTGAGGGGCTACACCTTC